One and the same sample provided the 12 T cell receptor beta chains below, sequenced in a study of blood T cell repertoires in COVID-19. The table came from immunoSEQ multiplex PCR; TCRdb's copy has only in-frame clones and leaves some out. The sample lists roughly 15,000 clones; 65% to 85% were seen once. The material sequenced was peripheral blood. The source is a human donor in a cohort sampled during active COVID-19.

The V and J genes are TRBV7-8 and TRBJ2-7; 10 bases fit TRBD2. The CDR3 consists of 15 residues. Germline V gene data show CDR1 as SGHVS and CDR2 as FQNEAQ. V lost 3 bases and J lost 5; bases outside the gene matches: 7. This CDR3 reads CASSFSSGRVHEQYF. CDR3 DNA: TGTGCCAGCAGCTTCTCGAGCGGGAGGGTCCACGAGCAGTACTTC.

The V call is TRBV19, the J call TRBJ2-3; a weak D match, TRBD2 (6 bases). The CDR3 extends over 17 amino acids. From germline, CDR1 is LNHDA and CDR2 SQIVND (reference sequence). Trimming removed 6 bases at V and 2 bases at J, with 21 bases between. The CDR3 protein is CASSPERAGLSTDTQYF. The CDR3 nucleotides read TGTGCCAGTAGCCCAGAGCGGGCAGGTCTCTCCACAGATACGCAGTATTTT.

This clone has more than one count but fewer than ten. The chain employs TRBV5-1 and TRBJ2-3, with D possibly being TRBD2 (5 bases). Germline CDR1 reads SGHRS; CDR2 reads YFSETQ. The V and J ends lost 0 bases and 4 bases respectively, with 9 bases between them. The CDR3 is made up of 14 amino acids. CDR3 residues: CASSLGLLPDTQYF. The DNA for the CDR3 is TGCGCCAGCAGCTTGGGACTATTGCCAGATACGCAGTATTTT.

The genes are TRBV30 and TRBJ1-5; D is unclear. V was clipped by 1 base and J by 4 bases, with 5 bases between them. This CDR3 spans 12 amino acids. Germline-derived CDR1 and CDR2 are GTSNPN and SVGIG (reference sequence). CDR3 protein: CAWSAGNQPQHF. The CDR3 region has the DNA TGTGCCTGGAGTGCGGGGAATCAGCCCCAGCATTTT.

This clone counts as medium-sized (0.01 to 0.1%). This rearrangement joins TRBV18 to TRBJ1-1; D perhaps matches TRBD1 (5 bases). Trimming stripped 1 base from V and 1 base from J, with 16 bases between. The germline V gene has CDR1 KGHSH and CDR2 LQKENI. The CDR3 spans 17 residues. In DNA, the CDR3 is TGTGCCAGCTCACCACTTCCAACCGACAGCCCGAACACTGAAGCTTTCTTT. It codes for CASSPLPTDSPNTEAFF. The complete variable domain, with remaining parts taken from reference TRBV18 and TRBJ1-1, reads NAGVMQNPRHLVRRRGQEARLRCSPMKGHSHVYWYRQLPEEGLKFMVYLQKENIIDESGMPKERFSAEFPKEGPSILRIQQVVRGDSAAYFCASSPLPTDSPNTEAFFGQGTRLTVV.

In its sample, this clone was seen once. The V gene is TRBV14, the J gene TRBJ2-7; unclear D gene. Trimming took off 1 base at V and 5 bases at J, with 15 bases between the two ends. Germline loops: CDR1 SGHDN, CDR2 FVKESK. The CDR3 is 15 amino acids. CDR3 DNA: TGTGCCAGCAGCCAAGTCAGGCAGTTGGGTGACGAGCAGTACTTC. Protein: CASSQVRQLGDEQYF.

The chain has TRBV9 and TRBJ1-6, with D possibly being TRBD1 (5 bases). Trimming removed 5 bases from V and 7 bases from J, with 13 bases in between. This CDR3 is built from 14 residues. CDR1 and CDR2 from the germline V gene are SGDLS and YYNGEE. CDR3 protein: CASRDPGPNSPLHF. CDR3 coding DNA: TGTGCCAGCAGAGATCCAGGGCCGAATTCACCCCTCCACTTT. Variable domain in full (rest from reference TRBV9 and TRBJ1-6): DSGVTQTPKHLITATGQRVTLRCSPRSGDLSVYWYQQSLDQGLQFLIQYYNGEERAKGNILERFSAQQFPDLHSELNLSSLELGDSALYFCASRDPGPNSPLHFGNGTRLTVT.

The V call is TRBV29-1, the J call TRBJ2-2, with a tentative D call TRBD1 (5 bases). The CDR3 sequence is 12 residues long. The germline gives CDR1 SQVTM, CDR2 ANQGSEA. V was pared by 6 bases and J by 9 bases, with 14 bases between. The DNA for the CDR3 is TGCAGCGTGGCTCTCGTGGACAGGGAGCTGTTTTTT. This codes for CSVALVDRELFF.

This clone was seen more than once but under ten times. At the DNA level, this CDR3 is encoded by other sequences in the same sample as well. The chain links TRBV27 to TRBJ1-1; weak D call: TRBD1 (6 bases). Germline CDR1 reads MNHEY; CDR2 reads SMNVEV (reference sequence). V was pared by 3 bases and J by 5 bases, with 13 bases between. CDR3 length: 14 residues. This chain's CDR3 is CASSFEGGGTEAFF. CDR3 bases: TGTGCCAGCAGTTTCGAAGGGGGAGGGACTGAAGCTTTCTTT.

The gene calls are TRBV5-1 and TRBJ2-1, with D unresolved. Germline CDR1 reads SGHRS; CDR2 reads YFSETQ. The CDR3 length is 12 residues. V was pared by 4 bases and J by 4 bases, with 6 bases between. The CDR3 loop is CASSGSYNEQFF. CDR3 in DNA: TGCGCCAGCAGCGGCTCTTACAATGAGCAGTTCTTC.

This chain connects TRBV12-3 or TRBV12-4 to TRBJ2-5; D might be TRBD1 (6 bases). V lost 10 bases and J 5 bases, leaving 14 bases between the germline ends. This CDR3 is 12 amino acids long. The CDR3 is CATLRGGETQYF. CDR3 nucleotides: TGTGCCACCCTCAGGGGCGGCGAGACCCAGTACTTC.

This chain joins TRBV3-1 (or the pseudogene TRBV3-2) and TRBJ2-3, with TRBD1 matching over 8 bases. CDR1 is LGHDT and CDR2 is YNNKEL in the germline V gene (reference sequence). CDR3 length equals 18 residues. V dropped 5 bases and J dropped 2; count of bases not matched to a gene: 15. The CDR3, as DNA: TGTGCCAGCAGCTTCGCATTGGGACAGGAACGGGACACAGATACGCAGTATTTT. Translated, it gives CASSFALGQERDTDTQYF.